This TCR beta chain was found in a study of OX40 agonist ivuxolimab in advanced cancers. Whole-study results and caveats: The authors did not determine the antigen specificity of the expanded peripheral T cells.

The protocol was immunoSEQ multiplex PCR, while the TCRdb copy is restricted to in-frame clones and leaves out a portion. The sample has almost 85,000 clones; roughly nine tenths are singletons. The V segment lost 7 bases and the J segment 2 bases; nucleotides outside the gene matches: 2. The CDR3 sequence is 14 residues long. Per the germline V gene, CDR1 is ENHRY and CDR2 is SYGVKD. About this clone: Its specificity is unknown.

The sequences come from CD4+ or CD8+ T cells sorted from blood, collected in a trial of the OX40 agonist ivuxolimab. This TCR came from an adult with an advanced solid tumor such as melanoma, head and neck, liver or kidney cancer. The chain is built from TRBV10-3 and TRBJ1-3; the match to TRBD1 covers 10 bases. CDR3 coding DNA: TGTGCCATCACCGGGACAGGGGCTGGAAACACCATATATTTT. Residues: CAITGTGAGNTIYF.